The source of this TCR beta chain is a study of T-cell reconstitution after alpha-beta-depleted transplantation in children. This clonotype was recorded at least ten times. For TCRbeta, the library was prepared with unique molecular identifiers. TCRdb recomputed calls from the PCR reads with MiXCR, one row per CDR3 protein. The data hold roughly 610,000 distinct CDR3 sequences, with roughly a tenth observed a single time. Trimming took off 3 bases at V and 4 bases at J, with 13 bases between the two ends. There are 15 residues in the CDR3. CDR1 is LNHNV, CDR2 YYDKDF, per germline (reference sequence).

The TCR comes from a human donor who donated a stem cell graft to a child with acute myeloid leukemia. The V call is TRBV15, the J call TRBJ2-1; D call uncertain. Here the sequenced sample was PBMCs from the stem cell graft donor, taken from the stem cell graft. Here the CDR3 reads CATSSGSPTYNEQFF. The DNA of the CDR3 is TGTGCCACCAGCAGCGGATCCCCTACGTACAATGAGCAGTTCTTC.